The clone carrying this T cell receptor beta chain was seen a single time. Its antigen is undetermined. This table comes from immunoSEQ multiplex PCR, and its TCRdb copy is limited to in-frame clones, with some not included. The sample lists some 660,000 clones; around 73% were seen once. The length of the CDR3 is 11 residues. The germline gives CDR1 MDHEN, CDR2 SYDVKM. Trimming cost V 5 bases and J 7 bases, with 8 bases left between them. The sample comes from a study of shared clonotypes between healthy human individuals. Regarding the study as a whole: Larger richness was generally estimated for naive than memory subsets.

CD45RA-negative memory and CD45RA+ naive subsets were split from the CD4+ cells. The chain carries TRBV28 and TRBJ2-5, with D uncertain. This TCR was sampled from a woman aged 30 to 39 in good health. Sample: memory CD4+ T cells sorted from blood. Sample subset: CD45RA-negative fraction. The CDR3 sequence: CASSIKGTQYF. CDR3 DNA sequence: TGTGCCAGCAGTATTAAGGGGACCCAGTACTTC. Combining the CDR3 with reference TRBV28 and TRBJ2-5 gives the whole variable domain DVKVTQSSRYLVKRTGEKVFLECVQDMDHENMFWYRQDPGLGLRLIYFSYDVKMKEKGDIPEGYSVSREKKERFSLILESASTNQTSMYLCASSIKGTQYFGPGTRLLVL.